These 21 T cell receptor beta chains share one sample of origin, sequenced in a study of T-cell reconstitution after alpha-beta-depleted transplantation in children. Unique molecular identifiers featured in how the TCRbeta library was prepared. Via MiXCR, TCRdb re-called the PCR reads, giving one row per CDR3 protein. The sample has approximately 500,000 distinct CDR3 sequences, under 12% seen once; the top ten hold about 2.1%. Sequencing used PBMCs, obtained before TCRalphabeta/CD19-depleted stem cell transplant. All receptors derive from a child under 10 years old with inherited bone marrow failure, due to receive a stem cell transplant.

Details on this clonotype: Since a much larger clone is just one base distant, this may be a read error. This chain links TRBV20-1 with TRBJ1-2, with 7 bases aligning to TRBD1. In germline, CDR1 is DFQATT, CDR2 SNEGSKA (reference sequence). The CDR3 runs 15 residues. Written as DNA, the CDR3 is TGCTGTGCTAGAGATTCGACAGGGACGGGGTATGGCTACACCTTC. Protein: CCARDSTGTGYGYTF.

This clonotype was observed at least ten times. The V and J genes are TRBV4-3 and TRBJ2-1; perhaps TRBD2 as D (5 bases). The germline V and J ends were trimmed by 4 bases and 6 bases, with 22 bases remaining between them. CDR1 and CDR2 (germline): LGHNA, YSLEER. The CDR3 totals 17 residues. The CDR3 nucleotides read TGCGCCAGCAGCCGCATACTAGACCATCGTACGGGCAATGAGCAGTTCTTC. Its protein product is CASSRILDHRTGNEQFF.

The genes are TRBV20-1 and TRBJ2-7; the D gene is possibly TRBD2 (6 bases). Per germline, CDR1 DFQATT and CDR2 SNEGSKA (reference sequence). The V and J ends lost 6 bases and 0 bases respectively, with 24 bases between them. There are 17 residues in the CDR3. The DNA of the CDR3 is TGCAGTGCGGTCCGCCTAGGCGGGGTGACCCTCTCCTACGAGCAGTACTTC. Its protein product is CSAVRLGGVTLSYEQYF.

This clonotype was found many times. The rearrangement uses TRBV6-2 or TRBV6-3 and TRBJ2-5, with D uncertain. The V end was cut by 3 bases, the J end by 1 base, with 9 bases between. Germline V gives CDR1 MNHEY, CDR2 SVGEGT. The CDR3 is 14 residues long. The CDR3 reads CASSYITAQETQYF. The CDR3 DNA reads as TGTGCCAGCAGTTATATCACAGCCCAAGAGACCCAGTACTTC.

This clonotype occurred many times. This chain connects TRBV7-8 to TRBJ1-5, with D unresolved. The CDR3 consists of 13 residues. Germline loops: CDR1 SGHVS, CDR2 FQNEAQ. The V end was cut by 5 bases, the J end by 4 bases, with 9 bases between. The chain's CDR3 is CASSLRRNQPQHF. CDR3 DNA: TGTGCCAGCAGCCTACGACGGAATCAGCCCCAGCATTTT.

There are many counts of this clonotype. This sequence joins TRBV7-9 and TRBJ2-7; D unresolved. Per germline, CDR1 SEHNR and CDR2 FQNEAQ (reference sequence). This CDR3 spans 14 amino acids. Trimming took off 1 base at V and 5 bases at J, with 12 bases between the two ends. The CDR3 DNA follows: TGTGCCAGCAGCTTAGTATTGACGGTAAACGAGCAGTACTTC. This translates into CASSLVLTVNEQYF.

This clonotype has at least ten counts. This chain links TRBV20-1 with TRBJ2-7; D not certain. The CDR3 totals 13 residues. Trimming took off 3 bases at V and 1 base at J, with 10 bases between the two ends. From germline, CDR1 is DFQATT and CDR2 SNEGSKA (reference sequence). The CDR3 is CSASSTYSYEQYF. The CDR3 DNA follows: TGCAGTGCTAGTTCCACCTATTCCTACGAGCAGTACTTC.

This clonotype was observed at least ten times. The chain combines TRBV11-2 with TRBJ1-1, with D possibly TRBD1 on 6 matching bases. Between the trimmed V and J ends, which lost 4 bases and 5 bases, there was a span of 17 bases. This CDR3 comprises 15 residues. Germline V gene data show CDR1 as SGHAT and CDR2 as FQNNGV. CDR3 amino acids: CASSSSMRGRTEAFF. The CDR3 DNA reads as TGTGCCAGCAGCTCCTCTATGCGGGGGCGTACTGAAGCTTTCTTT.

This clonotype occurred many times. This CDR3 reads CASSLWGINYEQYF. In nucleotides, the CDR3 is TGCGCCAGCAGCTTATGGGGTATTAATTACGAGCAGTACTTC. The genes are TRBV5-1 and TRBJ2-7; D is unclear. The germline V gene has CDR1 SGHRS and CDR2 YFSETQ. CDR3 length: 14 amino acids. Trimming stripped 2 bases from V and 4 bases from J, with 13 bases between.

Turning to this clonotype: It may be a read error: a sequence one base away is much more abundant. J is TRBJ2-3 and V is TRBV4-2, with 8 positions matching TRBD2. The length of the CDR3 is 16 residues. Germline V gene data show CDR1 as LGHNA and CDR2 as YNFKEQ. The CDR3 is CASGQDPAGAAHTQYF. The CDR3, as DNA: TGTGCCAGCGGCCAAGACCCAGCGGGAGCGGCCCATACGCAGTATTTT.

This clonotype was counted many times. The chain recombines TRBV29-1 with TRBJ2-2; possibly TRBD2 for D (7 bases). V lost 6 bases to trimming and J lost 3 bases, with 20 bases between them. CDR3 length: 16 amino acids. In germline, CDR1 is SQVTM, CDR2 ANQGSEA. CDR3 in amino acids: CSVLTSGGRYTGELFF. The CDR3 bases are TGCAGCGTGTTAACTTCCGGGGGGCGATACACCGGGGAGCTGTTTTTT.

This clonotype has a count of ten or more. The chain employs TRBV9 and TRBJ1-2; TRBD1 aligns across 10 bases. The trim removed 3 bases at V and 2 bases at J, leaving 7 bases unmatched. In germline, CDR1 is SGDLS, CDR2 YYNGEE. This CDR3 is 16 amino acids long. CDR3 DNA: TGTGCCAGCAGCGCCGACAGGGGGCCGGGAAACTATGGCTACACCTTC. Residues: CASSADRGPGNYGYTF.

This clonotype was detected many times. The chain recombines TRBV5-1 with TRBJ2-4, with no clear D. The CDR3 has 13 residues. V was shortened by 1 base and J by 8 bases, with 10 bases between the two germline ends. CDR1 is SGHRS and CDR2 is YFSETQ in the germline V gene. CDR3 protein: CASSLRTGDIQYF. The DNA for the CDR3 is TGCGCCAGCAGCTTGAGGACGGGTGACATTCAGTACTTC.

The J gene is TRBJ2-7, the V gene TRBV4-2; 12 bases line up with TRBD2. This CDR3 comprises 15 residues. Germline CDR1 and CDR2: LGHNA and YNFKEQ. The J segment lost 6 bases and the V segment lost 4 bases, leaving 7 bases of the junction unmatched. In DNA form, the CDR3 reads TGTGCCAGCAGCCCGCTAGCGGGAGGGACCCTCGAGCAGTACTTC. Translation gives CASSPLAGGTLEQYF.

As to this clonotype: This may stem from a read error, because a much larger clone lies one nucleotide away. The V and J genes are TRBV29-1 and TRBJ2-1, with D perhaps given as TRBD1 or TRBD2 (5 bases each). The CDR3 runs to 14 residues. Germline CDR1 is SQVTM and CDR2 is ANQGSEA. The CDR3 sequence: CRPVLGREWGEQFF. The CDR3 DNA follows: TGCAGACCGGTACTAGGCAGGGAGTGGGGTGAGCAGTTCTTC.

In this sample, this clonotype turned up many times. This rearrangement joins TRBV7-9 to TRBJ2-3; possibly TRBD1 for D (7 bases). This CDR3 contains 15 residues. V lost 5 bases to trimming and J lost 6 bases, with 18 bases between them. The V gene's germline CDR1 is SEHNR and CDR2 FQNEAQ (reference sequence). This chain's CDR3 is CASSRIRGARDTQYF. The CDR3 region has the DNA TGTGCCAGCAGCCGGATCAGGGGGGCGCGCGATACGCAGTATTTT.

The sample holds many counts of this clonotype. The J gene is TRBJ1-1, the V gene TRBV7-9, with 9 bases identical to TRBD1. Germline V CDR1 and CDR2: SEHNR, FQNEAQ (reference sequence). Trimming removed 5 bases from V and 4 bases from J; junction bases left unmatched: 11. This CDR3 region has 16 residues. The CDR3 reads CASSHRDRALSTEAFF. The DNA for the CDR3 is TGTGCCAGCAGCCACCGGGACAGGGCGTTATCCACTGAAGCTTTCTTT.

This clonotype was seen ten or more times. The CDR3 coding sequence is TGTGCCAGCAGCTTCTTGCGGGGGATCTCCAATGAGCAGTTCTTC. Protein product: CASSFLRGISNEQFF. The rearrangement joins TRBV5-5 to TRBJ2-1; 7 nucleotides align to TRBD2. This CDR3 has 15 residues. The germline V gene has CDR1 SGHKS and CDR2 YYEKEE (reference sequence). V was pared by 2 bases and J by 6 bases, with 8 bases of the junction left unmatched.

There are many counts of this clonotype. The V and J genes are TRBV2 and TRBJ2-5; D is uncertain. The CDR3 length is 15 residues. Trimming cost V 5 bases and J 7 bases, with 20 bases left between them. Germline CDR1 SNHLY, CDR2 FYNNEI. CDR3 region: CASSSLEQPRSTQYF. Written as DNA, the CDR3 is TGTGCCAGCAGTTCCTTGGAACAGCCCAGGTCGACCCAGTACTTC.

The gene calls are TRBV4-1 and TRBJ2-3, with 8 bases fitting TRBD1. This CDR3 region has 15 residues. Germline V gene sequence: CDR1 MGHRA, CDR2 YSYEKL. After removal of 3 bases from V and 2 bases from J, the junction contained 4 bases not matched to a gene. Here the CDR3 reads CASSHLTGVTDTQYF. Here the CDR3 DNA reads TGCGCCAGCAGCCACCTGACAGGGGTCACAGATACGCAGTATTTT.

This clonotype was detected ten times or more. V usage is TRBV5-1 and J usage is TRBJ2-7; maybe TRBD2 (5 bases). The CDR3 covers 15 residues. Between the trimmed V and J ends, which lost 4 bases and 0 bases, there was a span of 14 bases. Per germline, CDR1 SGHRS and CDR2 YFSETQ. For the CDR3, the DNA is TGCGCCAGCAGCCGAGTACGGGGAGTCTCCTACGAGCAGTACTTC. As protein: CASSRVRGVSYEQYF.